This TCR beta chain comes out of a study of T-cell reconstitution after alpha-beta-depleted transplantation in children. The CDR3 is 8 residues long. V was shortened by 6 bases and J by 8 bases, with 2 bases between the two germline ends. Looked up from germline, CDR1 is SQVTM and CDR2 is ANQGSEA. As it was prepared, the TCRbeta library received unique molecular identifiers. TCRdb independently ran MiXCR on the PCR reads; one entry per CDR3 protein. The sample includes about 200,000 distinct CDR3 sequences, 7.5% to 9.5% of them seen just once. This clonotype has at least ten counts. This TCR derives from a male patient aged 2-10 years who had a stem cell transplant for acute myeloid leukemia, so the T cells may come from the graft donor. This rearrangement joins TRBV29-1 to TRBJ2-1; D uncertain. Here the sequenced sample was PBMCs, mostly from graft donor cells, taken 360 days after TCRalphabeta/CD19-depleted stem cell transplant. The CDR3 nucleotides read TGCAGCGTCGATGAGCAGTTCTTC. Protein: CSVDEQFF.